This T cell receptor (beta chain) was identified during a study of T cells after yellow fever vaccination. Universal primer sites and UMIs were introduced during 5'RACE template-switching synthesis of TCR cDNA. One entry per CDR3 protein, called by TCRdb with MiXCR from the 5' RACE reads. The sample consists of over 300,000 distinct CDR3 sequences, 6.8% of them appearing once. CDR1 is DFQATT, CDR2 SNEGSKA, per germline (reference sequence). V was trimmed by 1 base and J by 8 bases, leaving 15 bases between them. The CDR3 extends over 14 amino acids. Sample: PBMCs, taken roughly seven weeks after the first yellow fever vaccination. V and J are TRBV20-1 and TRBJ2-1; TRBD2 might be the D (6 bases). The sequence was collected from a man aged 18 to 35 who received the YFV17D yellow fever vaccine. The CDR3 DNA reads as TGCAGTGCTAGAGCAATCATACTAGCCGATGAGCAGTTCTTC. Protein: CSARAIILADEQFF.